The rows below give T cell receptor beta chains drawn from one sample of a study of blood T cell repertoires in COVID-19. Sequencing was performed with immunoSEQ multiplex PCR; in TCRdb, only in-frame clones are kept and a portion is missing. Of around 200,000 clones in the sample, roughly four fifths were seen once. Sequencing used PBMCs or T cells enriched from blood (not recorded which). The receptors here all came from a man in his forties or fifties who had recovered from COVID-19. The CDR3 runs from the conserved cysteine through the conserved F or W. D genes are given only for firm matches. Part of the rows lack a size; the others show once, few, many or a class for expanded clones.

v_call,d_call,cdr3_length,clone_size,j_call,cdr3_nt,cdr3_aa
TRBV6-5,NA,16,few,TRBJ1-6,TGTGCCAGCAGTTACTGGGGGAGGGGAGACAATTCACCCCTCCACTTT,CASSYWGRGDNSPLHF
TRBV27,NA,12,NA,TRBJ1-2,TGTGCCAGCAGCCCGAGGGGGTCTGGCTACACCTTC,CASSPRGSGYTF
TRBV5-1,TRBD2,16,NA,TRBJ2-3,TGCGCCAGCAGCTTGCTGACTAGCGGGGGGGCGGATACGCAGTATTTT,CASSLLTSGGADTQYF
TRBV21-1,NA,16,NA,TRBJ2-7,TGTGCCAGCAGCAAAGAAACAAGGGACAGGGCCTACGAGCAGTACTTC,CASSKETRDRAYEQYF
TRBV5-1,NA,13,once,TRBJ1-5,TGCGCCAGCAGATCCCTCCCAGATCAGCCCCAGCATTTT,CASRSLPDQPQHF
TRBV5-1,TRBD1,17,few,TRBJ1-2,TGCGCCAGCAGCACCCAAACAGGGGCTCTTCCCGATTCGGGCTACACCTTC,CASSTQTGALPDSGYTF
TRBV5-1,TRBD1,16,NA,TRBJ1-1,TGCGCCAGCAGCTTGGCTTACAGGGGAATGAACACTGAAGCTTTCTTT,CASSLAYRGMNTEAFF
TRBV6-5,NA,15,once,TRBJ2-7,TGTGCCAGCAGTCGTCCGAAAGGAGGGAACTACGAGCAGTACTTC,CASSRPKGGNYEQYF
TRBV5-6,TRBD2,14,NA,TRBJ2-5,TGTGCCAGCAGCCCTAAGACTAGCCGCGAGACCCAGTACTTC,CASSPKTSRETQYF
TRBV7-3,NA,14,NA,TRBJ2-1,TGTGCCAGCAGCTTGGGTTCTAGCCTCCGGGAGCAGTTCTTC,CASSLGSSLREQFF
TRBV29-1,NA,11,NA,TRBJ2-1,TGCAGCGGGTACTCCGGGGGAGAGCAGTTCTTC,CSGYSGGEQFF
TRBV2,TRBD2,14,NA,TRBJ2-7,TGTGCCAGCAGTCACAGCGGGAGTCCCTACGAGCAGTACTTC,CASSHSGSPYEQYF
TRBV18,NA,11,NA,TRBJ1-2,TGTGCCAGCTCACAGGGCGGGGGCTACACCTTC,CASSQGGGYTF
TRBV5-1,NA,14,NA,TRBJ2-7,TGCGCCAGCAGCCCGGGTGCGGGGCTCGACGAGCAGTACTTC,CASSPGAGLDEQYF
TRBV7-9,NA,14,NA,TRBJ1-2,TGTGCCAGCAGCTTAGAACAGGGAAGTAATGGCTACACCTTC,CASSLEQGSNGYTF
TRBV4-1,TRBD2,15,NA,TRBJ2-7,TGCGCCAGCAGCCAAGGCACGGGACTAACCAGAGAGCAGTACTTC,CASSQGTGLTREQYF
TRBV10-3,TRBD1,16,NA,TRBJ2-7,TGTGCCATCAGTGAAGCGGACAGGAGACTCCTGGACGAGCAGTACTTC,CAISEADRRLLDEQYF
TRBV2,NA,12,few,TRBJ1-1,TGTGCCAGCAGTGAAGCTAGAGGGGAAGCTTTCTTT,CASSEARGEAFF
TRBV6-5,NA,11,once,TRBJ2-7,TGTGCCAGCAGTTTTAAATACGAGCAGTACTTC,CASSFKYEQYF
TRBV12-3/TRBV12-4,NA,11,NA,TRBJ1-2,TGTGCCAGCAGTTTTGCGTTGTATATCGCCTTC,CASSFALYIAF
TRBV21-1,NA,15,few,TRBJ2-5,TGTGCCAGCAGTTTAACCGGGACAGTTAAAGAGACCCAGTACTTC,CASSLTGTVKETQYF
TRBV6-2/TRBV6-3,TRBD2,14,NA,TRBJ2-7,TGTGCCAGCAGTTACGGGACTAGCGCCTACGAGCAGTACTTC,CASSYGTSAYEQYF
TRBV6-5,NA,12,NA,TRBJ1-5,TGTGCCAGCAACCCTCCGGATCAGCCCCAGCATTTT,CASNPPDQPQHF
TRBV5-4,NA,13,NA,TRBJ1-3,TGTGCCAGCAGCTTGGACACGGGGAACACCATATATTTT,CASSLDTGNTIYF
TRBV6-2/TRBV6-3,TRBD1,16,NA,TRBJ1-1,TGTGCCAGCAGTTTAACCGGGACAGGGGGCTTGACTGAAGCTTTCTTT,CASSLTGTGGLTEAFF
TRBV5-1,TRBD2,15,NA,TRBJ2-5,TGCGCCAGCAGCTCGGGACTAGCGACTCAAGAGACCCAGTACTTC,CASSSGLATQETQYF
TRBV27,TRBD2,13,NA,TRBJ2-2,TGTGCCAGCAGTTTGCGGGGGACCGGGGAGCTGTTTTTT,CASSLRGTGELFF
TRBV19,TRBD1,20,NA,TRBJ1-4,TGTGCCAGTAGTAACAGATATGCAGGCGCACCGGGACAGCTAGGCGAAAAACTGTTTTTT,CASSNRYAGAPGQLGEKLFF
TRBV27,NA,13,NA,TRBJ1-2,TGTGCCACACGCACAGGGACTAACTATGGCTACACCTTC,CATRTGTNYGYTF
TRBV11-3,NA,16,NA,TRBJ1-1,TGTGCCAGCAGCCACCGGGACAACGGAGGGAACACTGAAGCTTTCTTT,CASSHRDNGGNTEAFF
TRBV30,TRBD2,16,NA,TRBJ2-1,TGTGCCTGGAGTCCCGGGGGCGGGAGGGCAGGGAATGAGCAGTTCTTC,CAWSPGGGRAGNEQFF
TRBV30,NA,15,NA,TRBJ1-3,TGTGCCTGGAGTCAGTCAGGGATGGGGGGAAACACCATATATTTT,CAWSQSGMGGNTIYF
TRBV2,NA,14,NA,TRBJ2-5,TGTGCCAGCGGCCGGGACACCCCTTTGCAGACCCAGTACTTC,CASGRDTPLQTQYF
TRBV5-1,TRBD2,16,few,TRBJ2-1,TGCGCCAGCAGCTTGGGGACTAGCGCCCCTGGCGATGAGCAGTTCTTC,CASSLGTSAPGDEQFF
TRBV10-3,TRBD1,13,NA,TRBJ1-5,TGTGCCATCAGTAGGCAGGGGGATCAGCCCCAGCATTTT,CAISRQGDQPQHF
TRBV7-9,NA,17,NA,TRBJ1-6,TGTGCCAGCAGCGGCAACAGGGCGAGCTCCTATAATTCACCCCTCCACTTT,CASSGNRASSYNSPLHF
TRBV30,TRBD1,13,once,TRBJ1-4,TGTGCCTGGAGTGTTACAGGGGGTGAAAAACTGTTTTTT,CAWSVTGGEKLFF
TRBV5-4,NA,14,few,TRBJ1-2,TGTGCCAGCAGCTCATTCCAGGGAACCTATGGCTACACCTTC,CASSSFQGTYGYTF